Each of the 20 T cell receptor beta chains below was sequenced from the same sample in a study of CD8 T cells in Susac syndrome (dated by TCRdb to the late 2010s). Library generation was performed with the immunoSEQ multiplex PCR assay. RNA was extracted using the RNeasy kit, and roughly 0.45 to 1 ug of the RNA was reverse transcribed with random hexamers. The public sequencing data were trimmed at Q25 with fastp and processed into clonotypes with MiXCR by TCRdb, which kept only in-frame beta chains. Records with the same CDR3 protein are collapsed into one entry carrying the most frequent genes and DNA. The sample data list around 300,000 distinct CDR3 sequences, and around nine tenths of these were observed just once. The ten largest account for approximately 0.18% of the sample. The material sequenced was CD8+ T cells from PBMCs. These receptors all come from a human donor with multiple sclerosis.

V and J are TRBV7-9 and TRBJ2-7; no clear D gene. The V gene lost 4 bases and the J gene lost 2 bases, with 15 bases spanning the gap. The CDR3 is made up of 15 amino acids. The germline V gene encodes CDR1 SEHNR and CDR2 FQNEAQ (reference sequence). The CDR3 loop reads CASSYTLNGAYEQYF. CDR3 DNA: TGTGCCAGCAGCTATACACTTAATGGGGCCTACGAGCAGTACTTC.

The genes are TRBV7-6 and TRBJ2-4, with TRBD1 matching over 7 bases. Germline CDR1 SGHVS, CDR2 FNYEAQ. The CDR3 loop spans 15 amino acids. With V trimmed by 4 bases and J by 3 bases, 6 bases remained unmatched. The CDR3 coding sequence is TGTGCCAGCAGCTCATATGGGGACAGCAAAAACATTCAGTACTTC. It codes for CASSSYGDSKNIQYF.

The chain employs TRBV4-3 and TRBJ1-1, with TRBD1 identical over 10 bases. This CDR3 region has 14 residues. Germline V gene data show CDR1 as LGHNA and CDR2 as YSLEER. V lost 5 bases and J lost 4; bases outside the gene matches: 4. The CDR3 DNA is TGCGCCAGCAGCTACGGACAGGGGGTCACTGAAGCTTTCTTT. Translated: CASSYGQGVTEAFF.

The chain joins TRBV12-3 or TRBV12-4 to TRBJ2-1, with D possibly matching TRBD2 (5 bases). CDR3 length equals 13 residues. Between the trimmed V and J ends, which lost 4 bases and 7 bases, there was a span of 11 bases. The CDR3: CASSSAGVNEQFF. CDR3 sequence (DNA): TGTGCCAGCAGTTCCGCGGGTGTTAATGAGCAGTTCTTC.

In its sample, this clonotype was seen once. The chain employs TRBV27 and TRBJ2-5; 8 bases are a match to TRBD1. V shed 6 bases and J 5 bases; nucleotides not matched to a gene: 2. This CDR3 is built from 12 residues. Germline loops: CDR1 MNHEY, CDR2 SMNVEV (reference sequence). Here the CDR3 DNA reads TGTGCCAGCAGGCAGGGGGCCGAGACCCAGTACTTC. Its protein is CASRQGAETQYF.

The chain carries TRBV5-4 and TRBJ2-7, with a tentative D call TRBD2 (6 bases). Trimming stripped 2 bases from V and 0 bases from J, with 9 bases between. This CDR3 spans 14 amino acids. The germline gives CDR1 SGHNT, CDR2 YYREEE (reference sequence). CDR3 residues: CASSFGSGSYEQYF. CDR3 DNA sequence: TGTGCCAGCAGCTTCGGTAGCGGCTCCTACGAGCAGTACTTC.

The chain joins TRBV27 to TRBJ2-7; 8 bases fit TRBD1. The V segment lost 10 bases and the J segment 2 bases; nucleotides outside the gene matches: 7. CDR1 and CDR2 from the germline V gene are MNHEY and SMNVEV (reference sequence). This CDR3 region has 13 residues. This CDR3 reads CATLRQGTYEQYF. CDR3 nucleotides: TGTGCCACTCTTAGACAGGGGACCTACGAGCAGTACTTC.

The table lists this clonotype with a few counts. V and J are TRBV9 and TRBJ1-2; D is possibly TRBD1 (5 bases). The CDR3 spans 15 residues. Trimming stripped 4 bases from V and 4 bases from J, with 17 bases between. Germline CDR1 and CDR2: SGDLS and YYNGEE. The DNA of the CDR3 is TGTGCCAGCAGCCCCCCTGGAGGGGCGGGCTATGGCTACACCTTC. It translates to CASSPPGGAGYGYTF.

This clonotype was observed once. CDR3 in amino acids: CTSSLVAGSYNEQFF. For the CDR3, the DNA is TGTACTAGCAGCTTAGTGGCGGGAAGTTACAATGAGCAGTTCTTC. The J gene is TRBJ2-1, the V gene TRBV7-7; D perhaps matches TRBD2 (6 bases). The CDR3 is 15 residues long. Germline V gene lookup returns CDR1 SSHAT and CDR2 FNYEAQ (reference sequence).

In this sample, this clonotype turned up once. J is TRBJ2-3 and V is TRBV5-6, with 10 positions matching TRBD2. CDR3 size: 16 residues. Losses at the gene ends were 3 bases for V and 4 bases for J; bases not matched to a gene: 8. Germline lookup yields CDR1 SGHDT and CDR2 YYEEEE. The CDR3 loop reads CASSSSPGLASDTQYF. The CDR3 DNA reads TGTGCCAGCAGCTCCTCTCCGGGACTAGCGTCAGATACGCAGTATTTT.

The CDR3 DNA is TGTGCCAGCCGGGTGGGGGGGCCGGAGACCCAGTACTTC. Amino acid sequence: CASRVGGPETQYF. This sequence joins TRBV12-3 or TRBV12-4 and TRBJ2-5; a possible D gene is TRBD2 (7 bases). This CDR3 contains 13 residues. The V gene lost 8 bases and the J gene lost 5 bases, with 15 bases spanning the gap.

The V gene is TRBV5-8, the J gene TRBJ2-7; D is possibly TRBD1 (5 bases). The V gene's germline CDR1 is SGHTS and CDR2 YDEGEE. The V end was cut by 4 bases, the J end by 2 bases, with 19 bases between. The CDR3 loop spans 16 amino acids. This CDR3 reads CASSQGGHPDTYEQYF. CDR3 DNA: TGTGCCAGCAGCCAGGGTGGACACCCGGACACCTACGAGCAGTACTTC.

The chain couples TRBV5-1 to TRBJ2-5, with D maybe TRBD1 (5 bases). This CDR3 comprises 14 residues. Looked up from germline, CDR1 is SGHRS and CDR2 is YFSETQ. V lost 3 bases and J lost 1, with 10 bases in between. DNA of the CDR3: TGCGCCAGCAGCTCGGACACACTCCAAGAGACCCAGTACTTC. The encoded protein is CASSSDTLQETQYF.

This sequence joins TRBV18 and TRBJ2-7; D is ambiguous. Germline V CDR1 and CDR2: KGHSH, LQKENI. This CDR3 is built from 12 residues. With 6 bases removed from V and 2 bases from J, the gap between germline ends came to 8 bases. The CDR3, as DNA: TGTGCCAGCTCGGTTGGGACCTACGAGCAGTACTTC. Its protein product is CASSVGTYEQYF.

The CDR3 region has the DNA TGTGCCAGTGCGCGTAGCTCCTACAATGAGCAGTTCTTC. It is translated as CASARSSYNEQFF. The chain uses TRBV19 and TRBJ2-1; D is uncertain. With 8 bases removed from V and 0 bases from J, the gap between germline ends came to 8 bases. Germline CDR1 and CDR2: LNHDA and SQIVND (reference sequence). The CDR3 has 13 amino acids.

The chain combines TRBV2 with TRBJ2-1; TRBD1 might be the D (5 bases). CDR1 is SNHLY, CDR2 FYNNEI, per germline. V was pared by 10 bases and J by 5 bases, with 18 bases between. CDR3 length: 14 residues. The CDR3 DNA follows: TGTGCCACAAACCTCGGGCAGGGTCACAATGAGCAGTTCTTC. Amino acid sequence: CATNLGQGHNEQFF. Full variable domain (outside the CDR3, taken from reference TRBV2 and TRBJ2-1): EPEVTQTPSHQVTQMGQEVILRCVPISNHLYFYWYRQILGQKVEFLVSFYNNEISEKSEIFDDQFSVERPDGSNFTLKIRSTKLEDSAMYFCATNLGQGHNEQFFGPGTRLTVL.

This clonotype was observed a few times. The rearrangement links TRBV13 to TRBJ2-3, with unresolved D. This CDR3 region has 12 residues. Trimming pared 2 bases from V and 2 bases from J, leaving 2 bases between. The germline gives CDR1 PRHDT, CDR2 FYEKMQ (reference sequence). The CDR3 here is CASSLLTDTQYF. CDR3 DNA sequence: TGTGCCAGCAGCTTACTCACAGATACGCAGTATTTT. Combining the CDR3 with reference TRBV13 and TRBJ2-3 gives the whole variable domain AAGVIQSPRHLIKEKRETATLKCYPIPRHDTVYWYQQGPGQDPQFLISFYEKMQSDKGSIPDRFSAQQFSDYHSELNMSSLELGDSALYFCASSLLTDTQYFGPGTRLTVL.

V is TRBV7-8 and J is TRBJ1-1; 8 bases are shared with TRBD1. In germline, CDR1 is SGHVS, CDR2 FQNEAQ. The CDR3 is 16 residues long. V shed 4 bases, J shed 1 base, and the junction held 8 bases outside the gene matches. The CDR3 region has the DNA TGTGCCAGCAGCTGGCACCGGACAGGGACGAACACTGAAGCTTTCTTT. Protein sequence: CASSWHRTGTNTEAFF.

The chain has TRBV20-1 and TRBJ2-6, with 9 nucleotides matching TRBD1. With V trimmed by 5 bases and J by 4 bases, 15 bases remained unmatched. The CDR3 contains 18 residues. Germline assignment: CDR1 DFQATT and CDR2 SNEGSKA (reference sequence). CDR3 coding DNA: TGCAGTGCTGGGGGGGACAGGGCCCTTGGTGACGGGGCCAACGTCCTGACTTTC. It specifies CSAGGDRALGDGANVLTF.

The chain carries TRBV19 and TRBJ2-7; 7 bases match TRBD1. This CDR3 comprises 15 residues. V lost 3 bases and J lost 4; bases outside the gene matches: 9. Germline CDR1 LNHDA, CDR2 SQIVND (reference sequence). CDR3: CASSISSGQKYEQYF. The CDR3 DNA sequence: TGTGCCAGTAGTATCTCATCGGGACAGAAATACGAGCAGTACTTC.